This entry lists 3 T cell receptor beta chains sequenced from one sample in a study of CD8+ T cells in alopecia areata (dated by TCRdb to the late 2010s). The library relied on the immunoSEQ multiplex PCR assay. RNA was extracted from all samples and reverse transcribed into cDNA as template for TCR sequencing. TCRdb carries this immuneACCESS record with in-frame sequences only. Its versions omit some clonotypes, under half of them owing to an unresolved V gene in the studies checked, with the rest unexplained. Counted in this sample were about 98,000 clones; nearly 45% of them appeared once. The top ten constitute about 0.79% of the sample. Sequences were obtained from CD4+ T cells sorted from blood. The origin of the receptors is a human donor with alopecia areata.

The genes are TRBV29-1 and TRBJ1-1; no firm D call. The V and J ends lost 4 bases and 3 bases respectively, with 6 bases between them. This CDR3 spans 11 amino acids. Germline CDR1 SQVTM, CDR2 ANQGSEA. This CDR3 is CSVGIYTEAFF. DNA for the CDR3: TGCAGCGTTGGGATCTACACTGAAGCTTTCTTT.

The sample holds a few counts of this clone. The V call is TRBV11-2, the J call TRBJ2-5; D might be TRBD2 (6 bases). V lost 3 bases, J lost 2 bases, and 10 bases lay in between. Germline CDR1 reads SGHAT; CDR2 reads FQNNGV. The CDR3 loop spans 14 amino acids. This CDR3 reads CASSFLATQETQYF. The CDR3 DNA reads as TGTGCCAGCAGCTTTCTAGCGACTCAAGAGACCCAGTACTTC. Full variable domain (missing parts from reference TRBV11-2 and TRBJ2-5): EAGVAQSPRYKIIEKRQSVAFWCNPISGHATLYWYQQILGQGPKLLIQFQNNGVVDDSQLPKDRFSAERLKGVDSTLKIQPAKLEDSAVYLCASSFLATQETQYFGPGTRLLVL.

The gene calls are TRBV27 and TRBJ2-1; maybe TRBD2 (6 bases). The CDR3 covers 14 residues. Trimming took 3 bases from V and 9 from J, leaving 15 bases between them. Germline loops: CDR1 MNHEY, CDR2 SMNVEV (reference sequence). The CDR3, as DNA: TGTGCCAGCAGTTTGGGGCGGGAAGGAGGTGAGCAGTTCTTC. Encoded protein: CASSLGREGGEQFF.